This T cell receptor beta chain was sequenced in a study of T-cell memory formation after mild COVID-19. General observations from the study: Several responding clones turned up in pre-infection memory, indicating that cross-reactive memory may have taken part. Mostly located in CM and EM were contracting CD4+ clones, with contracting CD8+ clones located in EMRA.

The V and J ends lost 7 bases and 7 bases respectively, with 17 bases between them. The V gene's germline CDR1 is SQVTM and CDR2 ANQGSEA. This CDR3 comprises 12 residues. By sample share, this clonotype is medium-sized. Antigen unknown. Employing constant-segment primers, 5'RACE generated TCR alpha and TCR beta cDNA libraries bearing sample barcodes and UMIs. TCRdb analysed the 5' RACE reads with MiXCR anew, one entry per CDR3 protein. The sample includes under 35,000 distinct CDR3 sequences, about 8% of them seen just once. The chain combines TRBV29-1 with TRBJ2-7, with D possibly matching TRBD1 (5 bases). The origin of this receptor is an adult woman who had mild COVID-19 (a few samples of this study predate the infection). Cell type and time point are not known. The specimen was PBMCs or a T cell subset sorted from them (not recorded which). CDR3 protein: CSGGYGLLEQYF. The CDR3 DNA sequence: TGCAGCGGGGGCTATGGCCTCTTGGAGCAGTACTTC.